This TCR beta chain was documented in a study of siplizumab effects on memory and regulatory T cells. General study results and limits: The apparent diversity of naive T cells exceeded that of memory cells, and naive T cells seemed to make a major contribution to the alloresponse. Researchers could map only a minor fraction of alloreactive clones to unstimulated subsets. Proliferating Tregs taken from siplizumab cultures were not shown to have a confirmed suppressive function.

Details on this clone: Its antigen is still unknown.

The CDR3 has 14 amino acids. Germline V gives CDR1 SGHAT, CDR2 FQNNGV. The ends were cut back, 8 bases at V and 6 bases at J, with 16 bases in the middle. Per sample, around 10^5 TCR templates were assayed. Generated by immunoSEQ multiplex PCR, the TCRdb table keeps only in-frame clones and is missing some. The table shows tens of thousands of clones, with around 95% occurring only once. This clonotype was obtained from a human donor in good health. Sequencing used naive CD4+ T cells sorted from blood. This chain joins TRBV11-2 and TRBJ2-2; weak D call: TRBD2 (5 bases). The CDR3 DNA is TGTGCCAGCTCGAGGATGGAAGCGGCCGGGGAGCTGTTTTTT. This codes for CASSRMEAAGELFF.